This T cell receptor (beta chain) was identified in a study of blood T cell repertoires in COVID-19 (dated by TCRdb to the early 2020s). Some background on the complete study: The collaborator samples originated in the United States, Italy and Spain and spanned the acute and convalescent phases of COVID-19. The prospective study material was composed of cDNA or gDNA derived from T cells, B-cell-depleted T cells, or PBMCs. Deeply sampled blood TCRbeta repertoires from subjects exposed to, actively infected with, or recovered from COVID-19 were included in the dataset. The repertoires were released in a freely available public database intended as a resource for research on the immune response to SARS-CoV-2. The samples were drawn from the first 160 participants of the ongoing ImmuneRACE study and from over a thousand subjects provided by 6 global collaborators. Sample metadata almost always included a de-identified subject ID, COVID-19 status, age in years and sex. Where available, HLA class I and class II types were taken from metadata supplied by the sample provider and were not determined by assay-based typing.

What the authors observed across the whole study: How much clinical and demographic metadata was included differed by source and by participant, and the metadata was provided uncurated.

The CDR3 measures 15 amino acids from cysteine to phenylalanine. Of all the DNA, just the CDR3 is kept, 45 bases in frame from base 1. Compared with germline, V lacks 5 bases and J lacks 3 bases; bases without a gene match: 4. Per the germline V gene, MNHEY is the CDR1 and SVGEGT is the CDR2. Concerning this clone: Its antigen remains unidentified. Base quality data are lacking; no much larger clone is found one base away.

The collaborating institutions used their own protocols to collect whole blood in K2EDTA tubes. For TCRbeta analysis, collaborator samples were shipped as frozen whole blood, as isolated PBMCs, or as DNA extracted from either sample type. TCRbeta CDR3 regions were amplified from genomic DNA using the immunoSEQ Assay, a bias-controlled multiplex PCR. In the source study's methods: The number of nucleated cells in each sample was estimated from the amplification of reference gene primers within the assay. Sequence reads were collapsed and filtered to measure the absolute abundance of every unique TCRbeta CDR3 rearrangement. For each sample, productive Simpson clonality was calculated as the square root of Simpson's diversity index across productive rearrangements. TCRdb mirrors the immuneACCESS table, restricted to in-frame sequences. Some clones are absent from its copies; in checked studies, under half trace to an unresolved V gene, and the reason for the others is unknown. That table supplies the V and J calls and clone size; D and trimming were determined from the DNA. Counted in this sample were roughly 240,000 clones; around 80% of them appeared once. Of the sample, under 2% falls within the top ten clones.

The chain is encoded by TRBV6-2 or TRBV6-3 joined to TRBJ1-5, with 10 bases in between that match TRBD1. This TCR came from a woman at least 80 years old with acute or convalescent COVID-19. Specimen: peripheral blood. The CDR3 reads CASSGGQGFNQPQHF. The sequenced DNA: TGTGCCAGCAGTGGGGGACAGGGGTTCAATCAGCCCCAGCATTTT.